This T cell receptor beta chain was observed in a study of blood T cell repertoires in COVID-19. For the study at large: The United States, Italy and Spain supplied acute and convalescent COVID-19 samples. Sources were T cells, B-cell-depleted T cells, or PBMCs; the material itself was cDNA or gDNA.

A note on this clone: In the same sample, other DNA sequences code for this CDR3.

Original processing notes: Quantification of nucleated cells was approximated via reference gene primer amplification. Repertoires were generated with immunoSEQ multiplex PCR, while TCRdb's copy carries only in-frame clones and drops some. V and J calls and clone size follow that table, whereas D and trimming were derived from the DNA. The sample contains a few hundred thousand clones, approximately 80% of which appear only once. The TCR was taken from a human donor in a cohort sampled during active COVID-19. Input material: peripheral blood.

CDR3 sequence: CASSSGQGDYEQYF. CDR3 nucleotides: TGTGCCAGCAGCTCGGGACAGGGGGACTACGAGCAGTACTTC. J is TRBJ2-7 and V is TRBV11-3; 11 nucleotides line up with TRBD1. Germline V gene sequence: CDR1 SGHNT, CDR2 YENEEA. This CDR3 region has 14 residues. J was trimmed by 3 bases and V by 4 bases; bases with no gene match: 2.